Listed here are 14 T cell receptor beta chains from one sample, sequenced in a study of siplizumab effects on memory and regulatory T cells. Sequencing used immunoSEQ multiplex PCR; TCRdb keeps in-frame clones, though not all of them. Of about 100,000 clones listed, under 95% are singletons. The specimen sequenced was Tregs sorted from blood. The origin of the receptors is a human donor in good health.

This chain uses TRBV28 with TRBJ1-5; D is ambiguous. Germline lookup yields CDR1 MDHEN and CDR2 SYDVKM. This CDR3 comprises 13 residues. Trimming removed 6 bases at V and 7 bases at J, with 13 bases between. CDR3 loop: CASSFKGGQPQHF. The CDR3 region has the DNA TGTGCCAGCAGCTTTAAGGGAGGACAGCCCCAGCATTTT.

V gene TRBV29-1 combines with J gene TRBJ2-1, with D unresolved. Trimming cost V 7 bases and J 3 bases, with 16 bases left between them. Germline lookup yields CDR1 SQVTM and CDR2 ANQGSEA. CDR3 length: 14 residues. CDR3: CSDRSRTDYNEQFF. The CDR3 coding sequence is TGCAGCGACCGCTCCCGGACGGACTACAATGAGCAGTTCTTC.

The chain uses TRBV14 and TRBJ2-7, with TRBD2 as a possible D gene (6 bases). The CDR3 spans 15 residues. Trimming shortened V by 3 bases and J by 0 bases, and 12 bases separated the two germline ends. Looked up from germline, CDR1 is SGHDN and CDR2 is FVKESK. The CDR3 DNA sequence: TGTGCCAGCAGCCATAAGGGACTTATCTCCTACGAGCAGTACTTC. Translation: CASSHKGLISYEQYF.

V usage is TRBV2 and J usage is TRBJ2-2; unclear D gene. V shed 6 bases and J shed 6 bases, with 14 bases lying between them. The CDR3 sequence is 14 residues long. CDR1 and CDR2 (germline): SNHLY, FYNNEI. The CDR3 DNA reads TGTGCCAGCAGCCGCAGGATTGGCGCCGGGGAGCTGTTTTTT. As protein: CASSRRIGAGELFF. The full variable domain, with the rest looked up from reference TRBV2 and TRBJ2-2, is EPEVTQTPSHQVTQMGQEVILRCVPISNHLYFYWYRQILGQKVEFLVSFYNNEISEKSEIFDDQFSVERPDGSNFTLKIRSTKLEDSAMYFCASSRRIGAGELFFGEGSRLTVL.

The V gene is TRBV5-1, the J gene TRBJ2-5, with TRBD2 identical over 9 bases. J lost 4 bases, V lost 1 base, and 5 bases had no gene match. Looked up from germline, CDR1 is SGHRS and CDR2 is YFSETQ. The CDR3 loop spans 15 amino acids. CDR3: CASSLSLAGRETQYF. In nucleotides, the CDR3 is TGCGCCAGCAGCTTGAGCCTAGCGGGAAGAGAGACCCAGTACTTC.

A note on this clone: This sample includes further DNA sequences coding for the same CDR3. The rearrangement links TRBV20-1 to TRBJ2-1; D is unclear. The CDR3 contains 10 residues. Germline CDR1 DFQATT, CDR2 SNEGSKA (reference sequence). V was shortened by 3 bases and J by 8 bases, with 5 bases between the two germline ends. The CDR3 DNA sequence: TGCAGTGCTAGTAGGTATGAGCAGTTCTTC. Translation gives CSASRYEQFF.

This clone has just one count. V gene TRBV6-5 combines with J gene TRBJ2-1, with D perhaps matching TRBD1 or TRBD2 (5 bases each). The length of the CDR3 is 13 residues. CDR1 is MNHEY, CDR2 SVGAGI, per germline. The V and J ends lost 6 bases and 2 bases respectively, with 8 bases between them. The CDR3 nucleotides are TGTGCCAGCAGCCGGGGACCCTACAATGAGCAGTTCTTC. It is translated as CASSRGPYNEQFF.

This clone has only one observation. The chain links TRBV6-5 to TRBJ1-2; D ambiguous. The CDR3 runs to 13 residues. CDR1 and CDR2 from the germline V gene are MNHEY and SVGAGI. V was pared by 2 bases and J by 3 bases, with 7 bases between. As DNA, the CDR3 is TGTGCCAGCAGTTACAATGGTGACTATGGCTACACCTTC. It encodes CASSYNGDYGYTF.

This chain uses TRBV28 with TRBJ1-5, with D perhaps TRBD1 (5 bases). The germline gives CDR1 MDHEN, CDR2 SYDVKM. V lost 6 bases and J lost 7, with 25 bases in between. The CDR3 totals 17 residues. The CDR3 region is CASRSFAGLIRSQPQHF. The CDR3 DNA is TGTGCCAGCAGGTCCTTCGCGGGACTTATTAGGAGCCAGCCCCAGCATTTT. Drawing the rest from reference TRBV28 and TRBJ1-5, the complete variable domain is DVKVTQSSRYLVKRTGEKVFLECVQDMDHENMFWYRQDPGLGLRLIYFSYDVKMKEKGDIPEGYSVSREKKERFSLILESASTNQTSMYLCASRSFAGLIRSQPQHFGDGTRLSIL.

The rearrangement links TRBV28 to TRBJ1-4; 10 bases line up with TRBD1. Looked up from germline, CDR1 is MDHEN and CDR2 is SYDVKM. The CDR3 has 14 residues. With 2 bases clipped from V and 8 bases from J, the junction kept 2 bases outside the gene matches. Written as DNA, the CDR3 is TGTGCCAGCAGTTTAAAGGGACAGGGGGAAAAACTGTTTTTT. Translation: CASSLKGQGEKLFF.

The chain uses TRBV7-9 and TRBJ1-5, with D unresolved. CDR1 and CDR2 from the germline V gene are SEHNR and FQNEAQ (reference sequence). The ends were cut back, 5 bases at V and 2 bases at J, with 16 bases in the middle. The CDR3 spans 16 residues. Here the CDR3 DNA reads TGTGCCAGCAGCGTTGATGGGCCCGGAGGCAATCAGCCCCAGCATTTT. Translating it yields CASSVDGPGGNQPQHF. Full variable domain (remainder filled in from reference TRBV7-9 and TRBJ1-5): DTGVSQNPRHKITKRGQNVTFRCDPISEHNRLYWYRQTLGQGPEFLTYFQNEAQLEKSRLLSDRFSAERPKGSFSTLEIQRTEQGDSAMYLCASSVDGPGGNQPQHFGDGTRLSIL.

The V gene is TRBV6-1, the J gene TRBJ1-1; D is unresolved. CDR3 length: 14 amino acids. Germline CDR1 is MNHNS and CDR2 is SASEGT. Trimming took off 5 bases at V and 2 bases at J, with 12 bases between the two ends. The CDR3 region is CASSTQTRNTEAFF. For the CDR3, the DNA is TGTGCCAGCAGTACTCAGACTCGAAACACTGAAGCTTTCTTT.

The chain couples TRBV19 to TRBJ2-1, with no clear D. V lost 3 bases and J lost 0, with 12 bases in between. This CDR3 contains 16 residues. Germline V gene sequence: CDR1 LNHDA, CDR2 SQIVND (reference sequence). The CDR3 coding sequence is TGTGCCAGTAGTATTTATGGGCGTAGCTCCTACAATGAGCAGTTCTTC. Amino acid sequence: CASSIYGRSSYNEQFF.

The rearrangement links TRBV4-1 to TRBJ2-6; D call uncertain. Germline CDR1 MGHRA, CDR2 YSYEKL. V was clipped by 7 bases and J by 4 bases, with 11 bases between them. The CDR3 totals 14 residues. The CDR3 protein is CASTTILGANVLTF. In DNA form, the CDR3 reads TGCGCCAGCACCACCATTCTGGGGGCCAACGTCCTGACTTTC.